This TCR beta chain was sequenced in a study of cytomegalovirus exposure and HLA in healthy donors. Concerning this clone itself: The antigen is unknown.

Notes on the study in general: Overall, around 150 TCR beta chains were annotated as cytomegalovirus-associated.

PCR involved 60 Vbeta and 13 Jbeta primers. Using immunoSEQ multiplex PCR, the repertoire was profiled, and TCRdb retains in-frame clones only, with some absent. The sample has 60,000 or so clones; 65% to 90% are singletons. Germline CDR1 and CDR2: SNHLY and FYNNEI. Trimming took 3 bases from V and 5 from J; bases not matched to a gene: 11. The CDR3 sequence is 17 residues long. The V gene is TRBV2, the J gene TRBJ2-1, with 9 nucleotides matching TRBD2. The sequenced sample was PBMCs. The TCR was taken from a female donor in good health and CMV-seronegative. The CDR3 sequence: CASSDPPPGLANNEQFF. The CDR3 nucleotides read TGTGCCAGCAGTGATCCGCCTCCGGGACTAGCAAACAATGAGCAGTTCTTC. The complete variable domain, with remaining parts taken from reference TRBV2 and TRBJ2-1, reads EPEVTQTPSHQVTQMGQEVILRCVPISNHLYFYWYRQILGQKVEFLVSFYNNEISEKSEIFDDQFSVERPDGSNFTLKIRSTKLEDSAMYFCASSDPPPGLANNEQFFGPGTRLTVL.